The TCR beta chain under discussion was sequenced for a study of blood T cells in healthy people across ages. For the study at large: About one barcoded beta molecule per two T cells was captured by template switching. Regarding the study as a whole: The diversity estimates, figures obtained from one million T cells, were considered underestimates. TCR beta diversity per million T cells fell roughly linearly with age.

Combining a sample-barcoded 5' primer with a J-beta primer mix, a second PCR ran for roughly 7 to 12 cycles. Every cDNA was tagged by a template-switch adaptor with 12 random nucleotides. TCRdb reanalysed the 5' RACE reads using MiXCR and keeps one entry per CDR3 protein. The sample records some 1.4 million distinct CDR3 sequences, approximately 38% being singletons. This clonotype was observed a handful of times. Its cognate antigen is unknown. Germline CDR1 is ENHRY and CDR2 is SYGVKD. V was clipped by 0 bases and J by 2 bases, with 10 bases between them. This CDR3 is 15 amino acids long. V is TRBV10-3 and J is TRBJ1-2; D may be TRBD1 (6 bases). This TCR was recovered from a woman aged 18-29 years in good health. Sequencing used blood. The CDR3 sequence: CAISESPGENYGYTF. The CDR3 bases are TGTGCCATCAGTGAGTCGCCAGGGGAAAACTATGGCTACACCTTC.